Below, one T cell receptor (beta chain) is given with its context. Deletions cut 2 bases from V and 6 bases from J, with 15 bases between. In germline, CDR1 is KGHSH, CDR2 LQKENI. CDR3 length equals 15 residues. Treatment: oral pan-JAK inhibitor, 5-10 mg twice daily. This entry comes from a study of CD8+ T cells in alopecia areata. Sequencing used cDNA as its template, made by extracting RNA and reverse transcribing it. Repertoires were generated with immunoSEQ multiplex PCR, while TCRdb's copy carries only in-frame clones and drops some. This sample carries around 140,000 clones, roughly 86% of them seen once, and the ten largest clones take about 13%.

The chain employs TRBV18 and TRBJ2-3; D is perhaps TRBD2 (5 bases). This TCR was recovered from a human donor with alopecia areata. The source material was CD8+ T cells sorted from blood, sampled at week 4, from a patient treated with tofacitinib. The CDR3 bases are TGTGCCAGCTCACCAGGCGACGGGGTTCCGGATACGCAGTATTTT. It yields the protein CASSPGDGVPDTQYF. The variable domain in full, with the rest retrieved from reference TRBV18 and TRBJ2-3, is NAGVMQNPRHLVRRRGQEARLRCSPMKGHSHVYWYRQLPEEGLKFMVYLQKENIIDESGMPKERFSAEFPKEGPSILRIQQVVRGDSAAYFCASSPGDGVPDTQYFGPGTRLTVL.